A selection of T cell receptor beta chains follows, all from one sample in a study of cytomegalovirus exposure and HLA in healthy donors. This table comes from immunoSEQ multiplex PCR, and its TCRdb copy is limited to in-frame clones, with some not included. Of roughly 180,000 clones in the sample, roughly 83% were seen once. Sequencing used PBMCs. Receptor source: a man aged 25-45 years in good health and CMV-seronegative. CDR3s include the opening cysteine and the closing phenylalanine or tryptophan. The D gene is left open where the match is weak. A row's size may be missing; if present it is once, few, many or a size class.

TRBJ1-1 14 TRBV7-2 - once TGTGCCAGCAGCTTAGCCCCGGGGAACACTGAAGCTTTCTTT CASSLAPGNTEAFF
TRBJ2-7 15 TRBV5-1 - - TGCGCCAGCAGCTTGGGGTGGGGGCAGACCTACGAGCAGTACTTC CASSLGWGQTYEQYF
TRBJ1-1 15 TRBV5-1 - - TGCGCCAGCAGGCCCGACGGGCAGGGGAGCACTGAAGCTTTCTTT CASRPDGQGSTEAFF
TRBJ2-5 16 TRBV5-1 TRBD2 - TGCGCCAGCAGCTTGGCCAAGGCGGGGGGCCGGGAGACCCAGTACTTC CASSLAKAGGRETQYF
TRBJ2-7 15 TRBV7-2 - - TGTGCCAGCAGCTTAGCAAAAGGGGCCGCCTACGAGCAGTACTTC CASSLAKGAAYEQYF
TRBJ1-6 13 TRBV27 - - TGTGCCAGCAGTTTGTCACAGAATTCACCCCTCCACTTT CASSLSQNSPLHF
TRBJ2-2 15 TRBV5-4 TRBD1 - TGTGCCAGCAGCTTAACAGGGGGTCGGGTCGGGGAGCTGTTTTTT CASSLTGGRVGELFF
TRBJ1-1 15 TRBV27 - - TGTGCCAGTCGAAACGGGGGGGAGAGTGGCACTGAAGCTTTCTTT CASRNGGESGTEAFF
TRBJ1-1 16 TRBV19 TRBD1 few TGTGCCAGTAGTCCTCGACAGGGGGGTATAGACACTGAAGCTTTCTTT CASSPRQGGIDTEAFF
TRBJ2-5 14 TRBV10-3 TRBD2 - TGTGCCATCAGAAGTACTAGCGCGGGGGAGACCCAGTACTTC CAIRSTSAGETQYF
TRBJ1-1 15 TRBV19 TRBD1 - TGTGCCAGTAGTGTGGAGGGGGCGCGTAACACTGAAGCTTTCTTT CASSVEGARNTEAFF
TRBJ2-3 17 TRBV7-6 - - TGTGCCAGCAGCGCTGAAATGGGGCAGGTCTCCACAGATACGCAGTATTTT CASSAEMGQVSTDTQYF
TRBJ2-1 14 TRBV18 - - TGTGCCAGCTCACCACGGACAGACCTCAATGAGCAGTTCTTC CASSPRTDLNEQFF
TRBJ2-5 12 TRBV6-1 - - TGTGCCAGCAGTGATGAGGGGGAGAGGGAGTACTTC CASSDEGEREYF
TRBJ2-3 14 TRBV6-1 TRBD1 - TGTGCCAGCATTCCGGACAGGGCCGCAGATACGCAGTATTTT CASIPDRAADTQYF
TRBJ2-1 16 TRBV7-8 - - TGTGCCAGCAGCTTAGTCGGCAGGGGCCTAGCCAATGAGCAGTTCTTC CASSLVGRGLANEQFF
TRBJ2-5 16 TRBV7-9 TRBD2 - TGTGCCAGCAGCTTTGGGACTAGCGGGATAGAAGAGACCCAGTACTTC CASSFGTSGIEETQYF
TRBJ2-7 15 TRBV5-1 TRBD2 - TGCGCCAGCAGCCGACGCGGGACTAGCGGTCCCGAGCAGTACTTC CASSRRGTSGPEQYF
TRBJ2-5 16 TRBV25-1 TRBD2 - TGTGCCAGCAGTGAATTAGCGGGGGTCCCAATCGGGACCCAGTACTTC CASSELAGVPIGTQYF
TRBJ2-4 16 TRBV9 - few TGTGCCAGCAGAACAGACAGTAGGTTTCCCAAAAACATTCAGTACTTC CASRTDSRFPKNIQYF
TRBJ1-4 17 TRBV28 TRBD1 few TGTGCCAGCAGTGGTGCGAGATCAAGACAGGGTCTGGGGAAACTGTTTTTT CASSGARSRQGLGKLFF
TRBJ1-2 15 TRBV6-1 - - TGTGCCAGCAGTGCCTACAGGTCCTCAAACTATGGCTACACCTTC CASSAYRSSNYGYTF
TRBJ1-4 15 TRBV18 - - TGTGCCAGCTCACCCTCGGGGGGATTTAATGAAAAACTGTTTTTT CASSPSGGFNEKLFF